Sequencing of this TCR beta chain was carried out in a study of PD-L1 blockade in urothelial cancer. Study-wide context: Patients started atezolizumab around 2014, 1,200 mg intravenously every 3 weeks. At 3 weeks (second dose) and 6 weeks after starting treatment, blood was analyzed. Overall study findings and caveats: Blood clones associated with the tumor expanded more at 3 weeks in durable-benefit patients. A below-median TCR clonality in blood before treatment predicted better survival.

Only in-frame clones appear in the TCRdb table, and some are missing; sequencing was by immunoSEQ multiplex PCR. The sample yields around 71,000 clones, around four fifths seen once. In the case of this clone: The antigen is undetermined.

Time point given: pretreatment peripheral blood. With 5 bases clipped from V and 8 bases from J, the junction kept 17 bases outside the gene matches. Germline V gene lookup returns CDR1 MDHEN and CDR2 SYDVKM. The CDR3 runs to 17 residues. The source was PBMCs, collected around atezolizumab (anti-PD-L1) treatment. The chain employs TRBV28 and TRBJ1-2, with TRBD1 matching over 10 bases. This receptor was taken from a middle-aged man with urothelial cancer. CDR3 residues: CASSTRGLRQGAGGYTF. Written as DNA, the CDR3 is TGTGCCAGCAGTACAAGGGGACTTCGACAGGGGGCTGGGGGCTACACCTTC.